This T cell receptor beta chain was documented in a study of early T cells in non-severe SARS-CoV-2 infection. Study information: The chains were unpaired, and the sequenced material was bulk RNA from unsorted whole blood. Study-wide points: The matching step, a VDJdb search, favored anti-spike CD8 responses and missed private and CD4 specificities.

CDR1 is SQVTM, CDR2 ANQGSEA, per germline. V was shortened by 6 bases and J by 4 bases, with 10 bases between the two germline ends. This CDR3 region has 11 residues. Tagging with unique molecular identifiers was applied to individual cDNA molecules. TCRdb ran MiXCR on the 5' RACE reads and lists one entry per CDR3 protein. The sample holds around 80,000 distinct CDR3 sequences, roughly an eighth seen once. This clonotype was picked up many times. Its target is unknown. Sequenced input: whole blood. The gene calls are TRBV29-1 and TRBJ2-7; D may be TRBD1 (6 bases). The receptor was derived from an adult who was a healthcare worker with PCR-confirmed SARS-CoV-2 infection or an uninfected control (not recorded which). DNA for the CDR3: TGCAGCGTAGCTACAGGGTACGAGCAGTACTTC. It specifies CSVATGYEQYF.